The clone carrying this TCR beta chain has more than one count but fewer than ten. This specimen belongs to a study of blood T cell repertoires in COVID-19. Study in general: Donors in the United States, Italy and Spain gave samples during acute or convalescent COVID-19.

Only in-frame clones appear in the TCRdb table, and some are missing; sequencing was by immunoSEQ multiplex PCR. Among roughly 250,000 clones, 82% were seen once, and the ten largest hold roughly 4.9%. Unmatched junction bases numbered 6, after V lost 1 base and J lost 6 bases. The CDR3 runs to 15 residues. Germline values: CDR1 SGHNT, CDR2 YENEEA. The chain recombines TRBV11-3 with TRBJ2-1; TRBD2 agrees at 7 bases. The sample consisted of peripheral blood. The source is a woman older than 75 with active or convalescent COVID-19. The CDR3 here is CASSLGGGSPNEQFF. The CDR3 bases are TGTGCCAGCAGCTTAGGGGGGGGAAGCCCCAATGAGCAGTTCTTC.